This T cell receptor beta chain was identified in a study of CD8 T cells in Susac syndrome (dated by TCRdb to about 2019). About the investigation overall: Among the Susac syndrome patients who were sequenced, clinically active disease was present in six and clinical remission was observed in roughly eight. Susac syndrome patients were therapy-naive, on corticosteroids (some also receiving IVIg), or on IVIg alone at blood withdrawal. The study used repertoire sequencing to test whether antigen drove CD8+ T cell activation and differentiation in Susac syndrome.

General study outcomes and caveats: The CD4+ T cell repertoire of patients with Susac syndrome showed no detectable clonal expansion. The number of individuals in the TCR sequencing and HLA analysis was recognized as being relatively small.

RNA was extracted using the RNeasy kit, and roughly 0.5 to 1 microgram was reverse transcribed with random hexamers. The immunoSEQ multiplex PCR assay, covering 54 Vbeta and 13 Jbeta segments, was used to amplify TCR beta CDR3 regions. Bias from PCR amplification was corrected by using a synthetic template baseline for primer optimization and for computational correction. From the authors' description of their analysis: Reads were assigned to V, D and J genes according to IMGT and analyzed in immunoSEQ Analyzer, with only productive sequences retained. Clonality was calculated as one minus the Shannon entropy normalized by log2 of the number of productive unique sequences. For each patient and control, public and private clones were evaluated within the 100 most prevalent clones. A clone was defined as Susac-specific if it was absent from the healthy and MS cohorts, from more than 850 published viral clones and from other ImmuneACCESS disease sequences. TCRdb reprocessed the public reads (quality trimming at Q25 with fastp, clone calling with MiXCR) and kept in-frame beta chains. Records with the same CDR3 protein are collapsed into one entry carrying the most frequent genes and DNA. None of the V and J calls come from the authors' own analysis; TCRdb made them. The sample table holds about 77,000 distinct CDR3 sequences, of which about 92% were seen once. The ten most abundant clones make up more than 0.5% of the sample.

Peripheral blood CD8+ and CD4+ T cells from healthy donors, Susac syndrome patients and multiple sclerosis patients were profiled using high-throughput TCR beta sequencing. Susac syndrome patients met recently defined diagnostic criteria for definite or probable disease. Bulk CD8+ and CD4+ T cells were purified by magnetic negative isolation, while CD8+ TEMRA cells were enriched using FACS. Blood was collected in EDTA tubes and processed within 24 hours, with PBMCs isolated through density gradient centrifugation. PBMCs intended for TCR sequencing were cryopreserved in liquid nitrogen and were subsequently thawed in a 37 degrees C water bath. The sorted or isolated CD4+, CD8+ and CD8+ TEMRA cells reached a purity of at least 90%. From the cysteine up to the phenylalanine, the CDR3 has a length of 16 residues. Only CDR3 DNA is held: 48 bases, read in frame from base 1. For this chain, trimming is 0 bases at the V end and 4 bases at the J end, and the number of junction bases without a gene match is 5. The germline V gene (reference sequence) gives CDR1 as LGHDT and CDR2 as YNNKEL.

Notes on this clonotype: Its binding antigen is unknown. The record has no base qualities; no much larger clone is one base away.

The sample was CD4+ T cells from PBMCs. The chain is made from TRBV3-1 and TRBJ2-1; 8 junctional bases match TRBD2. This TCR derives from a human donor with Susac syndrome. CDR3 sequence: CASSQERASGYNEQFF. The bases read TGTGCCAGCAGCCAAGAAAGGGCTAGCGGGTACAATGAGCAGTTCTTC.